This T cell receptor beta chain was captured in a study of regulatory T cells in long-lasting Graves disease. Study background: To qualify as persistent, Graves' disease required over 5 years of antithyroid drugs with positive TSH receptor antibodies.

J gave up 15 bases and V 3 bases, and 5 bases lay outside the gene matches. CDR3 length: 11 amino acids. Germline V gene data show CDR1 as MNHNS and CDR2 as SASEGT. The time point here: persistent/refractory GD, antithyroid drugs over 5 years with positive TRAb. From RNA extracted from PBMCs, the TCR library was made. Arm-PCR with iRepertoire HTBI primers amplified the CDR3 regions for these TCR beta libraries. A single record per CDR3 protein comes from TCRdb applying MiXCR to the multiplex PCR reads. The top ten clones hold approximately 28% of a sample with a few hundred thousand distinct CDR3 sequences, 20% to 30% of them seen once.

The source of this sequence is a female donor with Graves disease. Here the sequenced sample was peripheral blood mononuclear cells (PBMCs), taken when the disease was refractory, from a patient treated with antithyroid drugs. V usage is TRBV6-1 and J usage is TRBJ2-1; 7 positions match TRBD2. The CDR3 spells CASSDPGGRFF. Written as DNA, the CDR3 is TGTGCCAGCAGTGATCCGGGAGGAAGGTTCTTC.